These 8 T cell receptor beta chains came from one sample sequenced in a study of cytomegalovirus exposure and HLA in healthy donors. Assay used: immunoSEQ multiplex PCR; TCRdb lists only in-frame clones, some missing. Of tens of thousands of clones in the sample, 84% were seen once. The sequenced sample was PBMCs. These receptors all come from a woman younger than 30 in good health and CMV-seropositive.

The chain joins TRBV19 to TRBJ1-6; D unresolved. The CDR3 loop spans 14 amino acids. V was shortened by 9 bases and J by 1 base, with 10 bases between the two germline ends. CDR1 is LNHDA and CDR2 is SQIVND in the germline V gene (reference sequence). CDR3 in amino acids: CASAERSYNSPLHF. In nucleotides, the CDR3 is TGTGCCAGCGCCGAGAGGTCCTATAATTCACCCCTCCACTTT.

The J gene is TRBJ2-2, the V gene TRBV30; D might be TRBD1 (6 bases). CDR1 and CDR2 from the germline V gene are GTSNPN and SVGIG (reference sequence). V shed 0 bases and J shed 0 bases, with 11 bases lying between them. The CDR3 extends over 16 amino acids. The CDR3 DNA is TGTGCCTGGAGTGTACCTTGGACAGCGAACACCGGGGAGCTGTTTTTT. This encodes CAWSVPWTANTGELFF.

J is TRBJ1-1 and V is TRBV28; D is unresolved. Looked up from germline, CDR1 is MDHEN and CDR2 is SYDVKM. Trimming removed 7 bases at V and 0 bases at J, with 15 bases between. The CDR3 runs 15 residues. CDR3 sequence: CASKGRWLMNTEAFF. DNA of the CDR3: TGTGCCAGCAAAGGCAGGTGGCTTATGAACACTGAAGCTTTCTTT.

This clone was seen only once. This sequence joins TRBV2 and TRBJ2-5; perhaps TRBD2 as D (5 bases). This CDR3 spans 14 amino acids. V lost 2 bases and J lost 1, with 8 bases in between. Looked up from germline, CDR1 is SNHLY and CDR2 is FYNNEI. The CDR3 region is CASSESEGQETQYF. The CDR3 region has the DNA TGTGCCAGCAGTGAAAGTGAGGGCCAAGAGACCCAGTACTTC.

This clone was seen once. This chain uses TRBV4-1 with TRBJ2-6; possibly TRBD1 for D (5 bases). The CDR3 length is 17 residues. Germline V CDR1 and CDR2: MGHRA, YSYEKL. Trimming pared 3 bases from V and 0 bases from J, leaving 12 bases between. CDR3: CASSQGLSDSGANVLTF. Here the CDR3 DNA reads TGCGCCAGCAGCCAGGGGCTCTCGGACTCTGGGGCCAACGTCCTGACTTTC.

The chain uses TRBV5-8 and TRBJ2-5, with TRBD1 identical over 11 bases. The CDR3 is 14 amino acids. Germline lookup yields CDR1 SGHTS and CDR2 YDEGEE. With V trimmed by 4 bases and J by 7 bases, 6 bases remained unmatched. The CDR3, as DNA: TGTGCCAGCAGCCGCGGGACAGGGGGAAGGACCCAGTACTTC. It encodes CASSRGTGGRTQYF.

In DNA, the CDR3 is TGTGCCAGCAGCTTAAGGACAGGGCAAGAGACCCAGTACTTC. It codes for CASSLRTGQETQYF. This chain links TRBV7-9 with TRBJ2-5, with 8 positions matching TRBD1. This CDR3 region has 14 residues. With V trimmed by 2 bases and J by 2 bases, 1 base remained unmatched. Germline V gene data show CDR1 as SEHNR and CDR2 as FQNEAQ (reference sequence). The variable domain in full, with the rest retrieved from reference TRBV7-9 and TRBJ2-5, is DTGVSQNPRHKITKRGQNVTFRCDPISEHNRLYWYRQTLGQGPEFLTYFQNEAQLEKSRLLSDRFSAERPKGSFSTLEIQRTEQGDSAMYLCASSLRTGQETQYFGPGTRLLVL.

V is TRBV20-1 and J is TRBJ2-1; D possibly corresponds to TRBD1 (6 bases). Looked up from germline, CDR1 is DFQATT and CDR2 is SNEGSKA (reference sequence). This CDR3 comprises 11 residues. The V end lost 3 bases, the J end lost 11 bases, and 11 bases lay between the germline ends. In DNA, the CDR3 is TGCAGTGCTAGCGCTACAGGGAAGCAGTTCTTC. Amino acid sequence: CSASATGKQFF.